One TCR beta chain is described in this entry. These data are taken from a study of blood T cell repertoires in COVID-19. Study as a whole: Whether acute or convalescent, the COVID-19 samples came from the United States, Italy and Spain. Nucleic acid was either cDNA or gDNA, and it came from T cells, B-cell-depleted T cells, or PBMCs.

Germline CDR1 is SEHNR and CDR2 is FQNEAQ (reference sequence). The V gene lost 2 bases and the J gene lost 7 bases, with 15 bases spanning the gap. CDR3 length: 15 residues. Generated by immunoSEQ multiplex PCR, the TCRdb table keeps only in-frame clones and is missing some. The sample includes some 270,000 clones, approximately 91% of them seen just once. Study members were between about 18 and 90 years old and lived in 25 or so US regions. Two negative PCRs, clearance, or symptom resolution had been documented for recovered Cohort 3 donors. Material: PBMCs or T cells enriched from blood (not recorded which). This rearrangement joins TRBV7-9 to TRBJ2-1; a weak D match, TRBD2 (7 bases). The sequence was collected from a middle-aged woman who had recovered from COVID-19. This chain's CDR3 is CASSLRGGVRNEQFF. CDR3 DNA sequence: TGTGCCAGCAGCTTAAGGGGGGGAGTGAGGAATGAGCAGTTCTTC.